Shown below are 5 T cell receptor beta chains from a single sample sequenced in a study of patients and donors after allogeneic stem cell transplantation. TCRdb called the RT-PCR reads again in MiXCR, with one record for every CDR3 protein. The data show 200,000 to 250,000 distinct CDR3 sequences, 13% to 15% seen once. Source material: blood, either unsorted or a sorted T cell fraction (not recorded which). These receptors were collected from a human donor who was either an allogeneic HSCT recipient or a stem cell or donor lymphocyte infusion donor (not recorded which). It is not recorded whose cells these are; they may come from a transplant donor.

This clonotype came up a few times. The chain joins TRBV11-2 to TRBJ2-5, with D possibly TRBD1 on 6 matching bases. V was clipped by 5 bases and J by 2 bases, with 15 bases between them. Germline V gene lookup returns CDR1 SGHAT and CDR2 FQNNGV. The CDR3 extends over 15 amino acids. Here the CDR3 reads CASSPGQNLQETQYF. The CDR3 coding sequence is TGTGCCAGCAGCCCTGGACAGAATCTTCAAGAGACCCAGTACTTC.

This clonotype was found a few times. The V call is TRBV27, the J call TRBJ2-3; 7 positions agree with TRBD1. The V gene end was trimmed by 7 bases and the J gene end by 1 base; junction bases not matched to a gene: 8. The CDR3 has 15 amino acids. Germline V gene sequence: CDR1 MNHEY, CDR2 SMNVEV (reference sequence). In DNA, the CDR3 is TGTGCCAGCATTGGAAAGGACAGGCGCACAGATACGCAGTATTTT. Protein: CASIGKDRRTDTQYF.

The chain combines TRBV20-1 with TRBJ2-7; TRBD1 or TRBD2 may be the D gene (5 bases each). Germline V gene data show CDR1 as DFQATT and CDR2 as SNEGSKA (reference sequence). The CDR3 is 13 amino acids. V was shortened by 3 bases and J by 2 bases, with 11 bases between the two germline ends. CDR3 amino acids: CSARGDAPYEQYF. For the CDR3, the DNA is TGCAGTGCTAGGGGGGACGCGCCCTACGAGCAGTACTTC.

This clonotype was picked up many times. The genes are TRBV5-1 and TRBJ2-2, with 7 bases aligning to TRBD1. The CDR3 extends over 17 amino acids. In germline, CDR1 is SGHRS, CDR2 YFSETQ. After removal of 7 bases from V and 2 bases from J, the junction contained 14 bases not matched to a gene. The CDR3 nucleotides read TGCGCCAGCGGTCACGGACAGGACCTTCTTAACACCGGGGAGCTGTTTTTT. Its translation: CASGHGQDLLNTGELFF.

In its sample, this clonotype was seen many times. V usage is TRBV5-6 and J usage is TRBJ2-7; D is unclear. The CDR3 has 15 residues. The germline gives CDR1 SGHDT, CDR2 YYEEEE. The V and J ends lost 0 bases and 0 bases respectively, with 10 bases between them. The CDR3 DNA reads as TGTGCCAGCAGCTTGGGGCCGCTTAGCTCCTACGAGCAGTACTTC. Protein sequence: CASSLGPLSSYEQYF.